The clone carrying this TCR beta chain appeared many times. Its target is unknown. Amplified TCR beta CDR3 regions came from RNA transcripts. The TCR CDR3 first-round RT-PCR relied on the HTBI primer set. TCRdb re-derived calls from the multiplex PCR reads in MiXCR, one entry per CDR3 protein. The repertoire holds about 570,000 distinct CDR3 sequences, with around 45% as singletons. Trimming removed 4 bases from V and 4 bases from J, with 8 bases in between. The germline V gene encodes CDR1 SGHRS and CDR2 YFSETQ. The CDR3 has 13 amino acids. This entry comes from a study of T cells in Graves' hyperthyroidism and ophthalmopathy. General study results and limits: Researchers report that a 13 V-J model separated ophthalmopathy from stable hyperthyroidism.

The V call is TRBV5-1, the J call TRBJ2-2; no clear D gene. The sequence was collected from an adult woman with Graves' disease, either hyperthyroidism or ophthalmopathy (not recorded which). Source material: peripheral blood or thyroid tissue (not recorded which). The CDR3 DNA reads TGCGCCAGCAGCACGGCAAGCACCGGGGAGCTGTTTTTT. It specifies CASSTASTGELFF.